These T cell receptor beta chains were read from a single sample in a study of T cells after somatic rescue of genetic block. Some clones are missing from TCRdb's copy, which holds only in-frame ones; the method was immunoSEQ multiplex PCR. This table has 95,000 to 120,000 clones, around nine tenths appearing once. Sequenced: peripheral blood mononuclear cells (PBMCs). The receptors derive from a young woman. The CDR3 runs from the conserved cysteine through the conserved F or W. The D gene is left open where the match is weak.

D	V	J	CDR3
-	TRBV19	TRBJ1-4	CASRLTGEKLFF
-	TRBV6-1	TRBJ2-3	CASSEAGRGLDTQYF
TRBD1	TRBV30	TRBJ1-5	CAWNRGTQPQHF
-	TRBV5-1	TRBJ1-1	CASSLAPWAFF
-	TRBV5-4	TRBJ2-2	CASRRTGRRLTGELFF
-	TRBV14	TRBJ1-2	CASSQGTSIRGYTF
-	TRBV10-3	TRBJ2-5	CAIRRGDIYQETQYF
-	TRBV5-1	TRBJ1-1	CASMGNTEAFF
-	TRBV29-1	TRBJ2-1	CSEAGNTTYNEQFF
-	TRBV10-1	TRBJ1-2	CASKWPERDLGGYGYTF
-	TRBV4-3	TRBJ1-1	CASSQGRGTEAFF
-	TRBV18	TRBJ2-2	CASSQPSRGWTGELFF
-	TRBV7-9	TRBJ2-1	CASSLGDLPYNEQFF
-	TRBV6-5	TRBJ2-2	CASRTAQNTGELFF
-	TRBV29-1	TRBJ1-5	CSVELGQQLLANQPQHF
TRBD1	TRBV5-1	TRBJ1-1	CASSLTGETEAFF
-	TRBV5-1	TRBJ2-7	CASSWSSSSYEQYF
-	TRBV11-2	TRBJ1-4	CASSPKTNEKLFF
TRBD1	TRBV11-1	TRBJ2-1	CASSALMGQVYEQFF
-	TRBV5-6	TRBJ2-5	CASSLWQETQYF
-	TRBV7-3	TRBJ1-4	CASSPPADGDEKLFF
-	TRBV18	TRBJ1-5	CASSPQEPINQPQHF
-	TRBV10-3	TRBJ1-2	CATTGNYGYTF
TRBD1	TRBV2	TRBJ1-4	CASSAGTARLREKLFF
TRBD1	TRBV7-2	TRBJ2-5	CASSRTGGRQETQYF
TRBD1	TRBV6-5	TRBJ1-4	CASKTGQGREKLFF
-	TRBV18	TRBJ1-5	CASSPRDQPQHF
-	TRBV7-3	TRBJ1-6	CASSSRPDYNSPLHF
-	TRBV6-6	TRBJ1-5	CASTPRGRVSNQPQHF
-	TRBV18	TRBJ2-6	CASSAQVSGANVLTF
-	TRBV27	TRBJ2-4	CASSFQRRRDGKNIQYF
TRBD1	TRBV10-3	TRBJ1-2	CAISESTGAYGYTF
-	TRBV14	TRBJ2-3	CASSQRTDHTTDTQYF
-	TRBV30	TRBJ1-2	CAWSPTLANYGYTF
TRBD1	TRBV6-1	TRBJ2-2	CASGGQGNTGELFF
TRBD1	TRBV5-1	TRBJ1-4	CASSLGDRDNEKLFF
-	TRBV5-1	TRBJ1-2	CASSPQGSYGYTF
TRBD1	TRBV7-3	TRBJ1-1	CASSLDRGTEAFF
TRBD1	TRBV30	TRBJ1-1	CAWTPITGTGNTEAFF
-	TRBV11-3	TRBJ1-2	CASSLERGGYTF
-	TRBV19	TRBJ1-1	CASSIRTGIRTEAFF
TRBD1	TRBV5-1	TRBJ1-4	CASSLGQGSLTNEKLFF
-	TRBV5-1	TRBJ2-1	CASSLVGEQFF
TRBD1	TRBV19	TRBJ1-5	CASSKGQGPNQPQHF
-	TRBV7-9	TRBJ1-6	CASSFFDGGRWGSPLHF
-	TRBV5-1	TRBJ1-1	CASSLDASTEAFF
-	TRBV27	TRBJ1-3	CASSLRRSSGNTIYF